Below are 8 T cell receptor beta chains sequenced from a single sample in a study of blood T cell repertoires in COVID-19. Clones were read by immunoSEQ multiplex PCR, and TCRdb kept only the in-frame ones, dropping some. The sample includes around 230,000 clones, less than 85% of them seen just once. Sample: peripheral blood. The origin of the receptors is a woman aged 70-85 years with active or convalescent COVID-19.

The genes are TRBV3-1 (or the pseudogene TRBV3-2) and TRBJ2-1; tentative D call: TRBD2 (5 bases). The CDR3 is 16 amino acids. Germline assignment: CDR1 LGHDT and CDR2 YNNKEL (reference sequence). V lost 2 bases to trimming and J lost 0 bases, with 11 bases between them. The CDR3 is CASSQWAGGSYNEQFF. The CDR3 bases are TGTGCCAGCAGCCAATGGGCAGGAGGCTCCTACAATGAGCAGTTCTTC.

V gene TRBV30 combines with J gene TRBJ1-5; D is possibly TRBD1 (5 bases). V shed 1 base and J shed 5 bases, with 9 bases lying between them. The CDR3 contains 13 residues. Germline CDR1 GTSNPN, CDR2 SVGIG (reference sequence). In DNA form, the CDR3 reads TGTGCCTGGAGTGAGGGGCACGATCAGCCCCAGCATTTT. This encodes CAWSEGHDQPQHF.

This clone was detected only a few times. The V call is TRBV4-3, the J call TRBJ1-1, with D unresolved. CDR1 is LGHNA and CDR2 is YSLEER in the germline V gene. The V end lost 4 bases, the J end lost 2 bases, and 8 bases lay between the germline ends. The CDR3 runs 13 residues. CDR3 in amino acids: CASSPGYNTEAFF. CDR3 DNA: TGCGCCAGCAGCCCCGGGTATAACACTGAAGCTTTCTTT.

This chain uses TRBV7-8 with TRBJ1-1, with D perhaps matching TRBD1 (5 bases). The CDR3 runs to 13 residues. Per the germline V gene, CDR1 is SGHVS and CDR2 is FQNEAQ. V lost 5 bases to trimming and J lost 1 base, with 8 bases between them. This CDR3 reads CASSRGPNTEAFF. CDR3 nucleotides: TGTGCCAGCAGCCGGGGCCCGAACACTGAAGCTTTCTTT.

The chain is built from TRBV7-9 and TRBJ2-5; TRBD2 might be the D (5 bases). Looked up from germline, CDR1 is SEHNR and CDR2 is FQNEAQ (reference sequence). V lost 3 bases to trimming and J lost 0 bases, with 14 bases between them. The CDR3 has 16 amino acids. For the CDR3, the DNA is TGTGCCAGCAGCTTTGGTGGGCGAGGGTACCAAGAGACCCAGTACTTC. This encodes CASSFGGRGYQETQYF.

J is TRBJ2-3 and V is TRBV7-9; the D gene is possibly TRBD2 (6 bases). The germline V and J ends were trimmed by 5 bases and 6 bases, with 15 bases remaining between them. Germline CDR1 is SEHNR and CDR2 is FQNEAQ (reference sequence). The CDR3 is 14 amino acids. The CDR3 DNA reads TGTGCCAGCAGCCCGGGACTGCCATCGGATACGCAGTATTTT. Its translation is CASSPGLPSDTQYF.

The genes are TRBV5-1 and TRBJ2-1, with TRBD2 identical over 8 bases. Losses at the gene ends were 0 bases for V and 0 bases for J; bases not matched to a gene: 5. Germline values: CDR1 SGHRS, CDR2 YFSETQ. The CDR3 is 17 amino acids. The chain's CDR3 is CASSLVIAGSSYNEQFF. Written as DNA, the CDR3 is TGCGCCAGCAGCTTGGTGATAGCGGGGAGCTCCTACAATGAGCAGTTCTTC. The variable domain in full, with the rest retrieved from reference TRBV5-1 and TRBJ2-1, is KAGVTQTPRYLIKTRGQQVTLSCSPISGHRSVSWYQQTPGQGLQFLFEYFSETQRNKGNFPGRFSGRQFSNSRSEMNVSTLELGDSALYLCASSLVIAGSSYNEQFFGPGTRLTVL.

CDR3 in DNA: TGTGCCAGCAGTTATATGGATACGCAGTATTTT. Protein sequence: CASSYMDTQYF. The rearrangement uses TRBV6-2 or TRBV6-3 and TRBJ2-3, with D uncertain. Germline loops: CDR1 MNHEY, CDR2 SVGEGT. The CDR3 length is 11 residues. The V and J ends lost 3 bases and 6 bases respectively, with 4 bases between them.